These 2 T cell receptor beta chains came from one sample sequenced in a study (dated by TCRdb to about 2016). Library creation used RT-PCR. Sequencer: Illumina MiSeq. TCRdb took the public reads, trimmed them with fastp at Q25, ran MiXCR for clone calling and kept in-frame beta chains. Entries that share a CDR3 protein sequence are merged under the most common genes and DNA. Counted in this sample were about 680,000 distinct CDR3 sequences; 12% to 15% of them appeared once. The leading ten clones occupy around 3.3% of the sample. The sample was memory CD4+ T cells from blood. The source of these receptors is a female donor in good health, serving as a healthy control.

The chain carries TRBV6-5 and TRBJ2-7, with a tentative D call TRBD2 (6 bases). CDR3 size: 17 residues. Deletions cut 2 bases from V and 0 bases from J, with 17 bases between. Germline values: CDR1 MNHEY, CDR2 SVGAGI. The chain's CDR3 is CASSYVASGDLSYEQYF. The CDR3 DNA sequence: TGTGCCAGCAGTTACGTGGCGTCGGGGGATCTCTCCTACGAGCAGTACTTC.

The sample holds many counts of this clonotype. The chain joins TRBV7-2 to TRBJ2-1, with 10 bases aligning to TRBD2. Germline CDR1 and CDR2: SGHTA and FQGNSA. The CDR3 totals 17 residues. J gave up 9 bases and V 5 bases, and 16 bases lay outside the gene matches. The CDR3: CASSNSRPASGSGEQFF. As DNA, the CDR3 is TGTGCCAGCAGCAACTCGAGGCCGGCTAGCGGGAGTGGTGAGCAGTTCTTC.